This T cell receptor beta chain was profiled in a study of siplizumab effects on memory and regulatory T cells. Regarding the study as a whole: Naive T cells appeared more varied than memory cells and looked like key alloresponse contributors. A minor fraction of alloreactive clones, and no more, mapped to unstimulated subsets.

Assays were performed on roughly 90,000 TCR templates per sample. Method: immunoSEQ multiplex PCR; TCRdb's copy keeps in-frame clones and lacks some. The sample lists around 99,000 clones; around 90% were seen once. Concerning this clone itself: Its antigen is currently unknown.

Germline V gives CDR1 WNHNN, CDR2 SYGVQD (reference sequence). CDR3 length equals 15 residues. The trim removed 4 bases at V and 5 bases at J, leaving 6 bases unmatched. Sequenced input: Tregs sorted from blood. The chain recombines TRBV10-1 with TRBJ1-3; 9 nucleotides line up with TRBD1. This clonotype was obtained from a human donor in good health. The CDR3 region is CASSAPGQGRNTIYF. CDR3 nucleotide sequence: TGCGCCAGCAGTGCACCGGGACAGGGCCGAAACACCATATATTTT.